This is a list of T cell receptor beta chains from one sample in a study of blood T cell repertoires in COVID-19. Here immunoSEQ multiplex PCR was the method, and the copy in TCRdb shows in-frame clones only, minus some. This sample has 40,000 or so clones; just over 90% occur once, and the top ten carry 2% to 2.5%. Input material: peripheral blood. These receptors originate from a middle-aged man with active COVID-19. Both conserved end residues are part of each CDR3. The D gene is left open where the match is weak. The size field is filled for only some rows; it gives once, few, many or a size class.

size: NA; J: TRBJ2-2; D: TRBD2; V: TRBV5-1; CDR3: CASSSISGGDTGELFF
size: NA; J: TRBJ2-5; D: NA; V: TRBV1; CDR3: CTSSQDRSGGQGETQYF
size: NA; J: TRBJ1-2; D: TRBD1; V: TRBV5-4; CDR3: CASSRTYRGSGYTF
size: NA; J: TRBJ2-3; D: TRBD2; V: TRBV2; CDR3: CASSEARGGPDTQYF
size: NA; J: TRBJ1-2; D: NA; V: TRBV11-3; CDR3: CASSPGQIHNYGYTF
size: NA; J: TRBJ1-2; D: NA; V: TRBV5-4; CDR3: CASSPTGTEGYTF
size: NA; J: TRBJ1-3; D: NA; V: TRBV7-9; CDR3: CASSKEQPISGNTIYF
size: NA; J: TRBJ2-3; D: NA; V: TRBV18; CDR3: CASSPPTDGTDTQYF
size: NA; J: TRBJ1-1; D: NA; V: TRBV12-5; CDR3: CASGAGVFMNTEAFF
size: few; J: TRBJ1-1; D: NA; V: TRBV10-3; CDR3: CAISEEFTEAFF
size: NA; J: TRBJ2-7; D: TRBD2; V: TRBV19; CDR3: CASSYGTSGSGEQYF
size: NA; J: TRBJ2-7; D: TRBD1; V: TRBV19; CDR3: CASSVPGQGIYEQYF
size: NA; J: TRBJ1-1; D: NA; V: TRBV5-1; CDR3: CASSAGEGSWTEAFF
size: NA; J: TRBJ1-5; D: NA; V: TRBV11-3; CDR3: CASSLGGVGNQPQHF
size: NA; J: TRBJ1-2; D: NA; V: TRBV30; CDR3: CAWRQGIYTF
size: NA; J: TRBJ1-4; D: NA; V: TRBV4-3; CDR3: CASSPGGPNEKLFF
size: NA; J: TRBJ1-5; D: NA; V: TRBV7-8; CDR3: CASSLARTDLNQPQHF
size: NA; J: TRBJ2-5; D: TRBD1; V: TRBV7-3; CDR3: CASSLGTGLGETQYF
size: NA; J: TRBJ1-1; D: NA; V: TRBV6-5; CDR3: CASIQWLGDTEAFF
size: NA; J: TRBJ2-3; D: NA; V: TRBV11-2; CDR3: CASSSEITDTQYF
size: NA; J: TRBJ2-1; D: TRBD2; V: TRBV7-6; CDR3: CASSSRLADHLINSYNEQFF
size: NA; J: TRBJ2-3; D: NA; V: TRBV18; CDR3: CASSPPSGQADTQYF
size: NA; J: TRBJ1-5; D: NA; V: TRBV7-8; CDR3: CASTQSGNSNQPQHF
size: NA; J: TRBJ1-2; D: NA; V: TRBV6-1; CDR3: CASSEYRGSLSYGYTF
size: NA; J: TRBJ2-1; D: NA; V: TRBV6-5; CDR3: CAAGLYNEQFF
size: once; J: TRBJ2-5; D: TRBD2; V: TRBV7-2; CDR3: CASSLAGLGEETQYF
size: NA; J: TRBJ1-1; D: NA; V: TRBV11-2; CDR3: CASSVSWDTAVAFF
size: NA; J: TRBJ2-3; D: TRBD2; V: TRBV11-3; CDR3: CASSLNAGGPPSTDTQYF
size: NA; J: TRBJ2-3; D: TRBD2; V: TRBV29-1; CDR3: CSVRPGLADDTQYF